Described below is a single T cell receptor (beta chain) sequence and its context. This clone has only a few counts. Its specific antigen is unknown. No qualities accompany the bases; no much larger clone lies one base away. The cohort was made up of 650 to 700 healthy bone marrow donors. At the time of sampling, every cohort member was nominally healthy, though immune exposures that went unrecorded were likely present. The donor tested CMV seronegative, placing the donor among the approximately 400 seronegative members of the cohort. A peripheral blood sample was collected from each donor, and TCR beta sequencing was performed on peripheral blood mononuclear cells. Genomic DNA extraction from the blood cell samples was performed with the Qiagen DNeasy Blood Extraction Kit. This sample was included in a study of cytomegalovirus exposure and HLA in healthy donors (dated by TCRdb to 2016 to 2017). About the investigation overall: In an earlier analysis of roughly 590 of the donors, approximately 260 Gb of sequence data and 117 million unique TCR beta sequences from some 170 million T cells were reported. Class I and class II HLA loci were covered by the typing at four-digit resolution. The study profiled the T cell repertoires of about 720 subjects by immunosequencing and related them to cytomegalovirus serostatus. Because of strong linkage in the cohort, five DR-DQ haplotypes were treated as single units for association and clustering. The number of typed donors differed by locus: about 620-630 for A, B, C, DRB1 and DQB1; some 540 for DQA1; around 580 for DPA1; and around 450 for DPB1. Every discovery cohort repertoire had been produced on one sequencing platform. A later genetic analysis took genome-wide SNP genotypes for 398 of the 666 donors and used that subset as a discovery cohort. High-throughput TCR immunosequencing, statistical association of individual TCRs with disease status, and machine learning were combined to predict cytomegalovirus infection status. On average, around 200,000 unique TCR beta nucleotide sequences were sequenced per donor among fewer than 500 genotyped donors of the cohort, with roughly a sixth of those sequences being non-productive. Among the 398 genotyped donors, 75% to 90% belonged to the genetic ancestry cluster associated with self-reported Caucasian donors. In a later analysis, previously published TCR beta repertoires from fewer than 750 donors were re-analyzed and high-resolution HLA genotyping was added so that TCR occurrence patterns could be studied. About 300 gigabases of sequencing data and approximately 84 million unique TCR sequences were included in an early release covering roughly 700 HLA-typed donors. Donor age, sex, ethnicity and CMV serostatus were collected together with the repertoire data. In an earlier analysis of a few hundred of the donors, high-throughput TCR beta sequencing was used to judge whether each TCR beta V gene segment behaved as functional or pseudogenic. In addition to the first cohort of several hundred subjects, a separate validation cohort of approximately 120 different subjects was used. The study aimed to test whether signatures of past pathogen exposure could be identified by cataloging public T cell receptors. Rather than using new phenotypic data, the later analysis identified candidate immune exposures from TCR beta sequences and from how often those sequences occurred across donors.

Inclusive of the bounding cysteine and phenylalanine, the CDR3 is 15 residues long. Only the CDR3 DNA stays, 45 bases, in frame from base 1. CDR1 MGHRA and CDR2 YSYEKL were looked up in the germline V gene. V and J are truncated by 1 base and 2 bases respectively, leaving an intervening sequence of 12 bases. What the study reported, not specific to this receptor: A later analysis found that TCR association rates varied across HLA loci, with DRB1 alleles showing the most associated TCRs and HLA-C alleles the fewest. The 87-base-pair reads could not distinguish some IMGT-functional V segments, including TRBV6-2 and TRBV6-3, so those segments were excluded. Immune exposure information for the cohort was limited to CMV serostatus. The cohort was sequenced for TCR beta chains only, and without alpha or paired-chain data the features that could be detected were limited. The presence/absence analyses assumed that sequencing depth was roughly uniform across donors, and that assumption may not be true. In the study, about 150 TCR beta chains were listed as associated with cytomegalovirus. An earlier analysis of around 600 of the donors showed that most TCR beta V segments appeared in productive rearrangements either about 87% or about 30% of the time, which broadly matched IMGT annotations. Most TCR sequences were observed very rarely across donors, whereas some public TCRs were present in many individuals. About 17 rarely observed V segments, including chromosome 9 orphons, were excluded from the earlier analysis of some 590 of the donors because counts were too low. Because some donors lacked HLA typing at each locus, the association tests relied only on the typed subset. According to a later analysis, parvovirus B19, influenza, CMV and Epstein-Barr virus appeared linked to several top co-occurrence clusters. Three of the identified cytomegalovirus-associated TCR beta chains were confirmed in vitro to be specific for cytomegalovirus antigens. Linkage disequilibrium might explain the correlated functional status among segregating V segments, but an unknown experimental factor could not be ruled out. A further reported finding was that TCR beta sequences accurately predicted the HLA-A and HLA-B alleles for most subjects in the first cohort. The classifier was reported to diagnose cytomegalovirus status with high specificity and sensitivity in both the original cohort and the validation cohort. According to a later genetic analysis, donors in an Asian-associated ancestry cluster had fewer N-insertions in productive TCRs than the approximately 630-donor mean. At a false discovery rate of 0.05, a later analysis linked around 17,000 TCR beta sequences to specific HLA alleles. A later analysis found that most CMV-associated TCR beta chains appeared HLA-restricted, with HLA associations seemingly driven largely by CMV exposure. A cluster of highly shared sequence variants was judged likely to be a technical artifact of the sequencing pipeline. Strong co-occurrence of HLA alleles, especially DR and DQ, made assigning TCR associations to individual alleles difficult. The authors suggested that the approach could potentially be extended to other disease states and immunological phenotypes. A later genetic analysis associated a missense DCLRE1C variant with V-gene and J-gene trimming of TCR beta chains, and an independent cohort replicated the association. A later analysis found that HLA-associated TCR beta chains were more clonally expanded and had lower generation probabilities than equally common non-associated chains.

The library was prepared using the immunoSEQ multiplex PCR assay. For the multiplex PCR, a mixture combining 60 forward primers for TCR Vbeta segments and 13 reverse primers for TCR Jbeta segments was used. Amplification of the CDR3 region of rearranged TCR beta genes was performed with a multiplex PCR assay on genomic DNA. On the Illumina HiSeq System, the amplified TCR beta libraries were sequenced as 87-base-pair reads. Processing in the source paper ran as follows. In a later analysis, some 80 million unique TCR beta chains were counted across the approximately 620 repertoires, and about 10 million of these chains were shared by at least two donors. A nearest-neighbor algorithm error-corrected the raw reads and collapsed the reads into unique sequences, merging closely related sequences to remove PCR and sequencing errors. Alignment of CDR3 sequences to IMGT reference sequences was used to assign V, D and J gene segments. Each retained sequence needed at least a six-nucleotide match to both a V gene segment and a J gene segment. A rearrangement counted as productive if the CDR3 had no stop codons and remained in frame with V and J, and every other rearrangement counted as non-productive. CDR3 was defined according to IMGT convention as the region running from the second conserved V-encoded cysteine to the conserved J-encoded phenylalanine. The earlier analysis of more than 450 of the donors excluded sequences that lacked an unambiguous match to a single V gene segment. In an earlier analysis of some 590 of the donors, a V segment was called functional when productive rearrangements were above 56.7%, and segregating when the standard deviation between donors exceeded 5%. A statistical classification framework was built to diagnose cytomegalovirus status from the catalog of TCR beta chain sequences. A later analysis assigned V and J genes by comparing TCR nucleotide sequences with IMGT/GENE-DB human TR gene sequences. Using the TCRdist pipeline, a later analysis assigned CDR3 sequences along with most-parsimonious VDJ recombination scenarios. In a later analysis, each TCR beta chain was defined by its CDR3 amino acid sequence together with its V-gene family, and reads lacking a unique V-gene family were excluded. In a later analysis, 450 to 600 highly shared, low-generation-probability nucleotide sequences were removed to address suspected cross-contamination and a sequencing artifact. A later analysis calculated a clonal expansion index for each public chain from normalized within-repertoire ranks of inferred template counts. A later analysis computed generation probabilities with a VDJ recombination model fitted to out-of-frame rearrangements, and checked the results against IGoR. In a later analysis, TCR-TCR, TCR-HLA and TCR-CMV co-occurrence was scored with hypergeometric tests, and a repertoire-size bias correction was applied to TCR pairs. To estimate false discovery rates, a later analysis permuted the HLA or CMV assignments 20 times. In a later analysis, co-occurring TCRs were grouped using DBSCAN, and TCRdist sequence similarity was added for clustering within HLA-allele-positive subsets. For co-occurrence clustering, repertoires with fewer than 30,000 or more than 120,000 public chains were excluded, along with 5 or 6 repertoires with anomalous nucleotide sharing. TCRdb obtained this table from immuneACCESS and retained in-frame rearrangements with V and J assigned. These tables miss some clones; where compared with another copy, unresolved V genes account for less than half of the shortfall, and the remainder is unexplained. V and J calls and clone size are those listed in that table; D and trimming were worked out from the DNA. The table for this sample lists under 150,000 clones; roughly three quarters of them were counted only once. Around 1.9% of the sample belongs to the ten largest clones.

This receptor was identified in a woman aged 40 to 55 in good health and CMV-seronegative. This sequence uses TRBV4-1 and TRBJ2-7; perhaps TRBD1 is the D gene, with 6 bases matching. Sequencing was done on a sample of PBMCs. The DNA sequence reads TGCGCCAGCAGCCAAGTTGGAAGGGGGACCTACGAGCAGTACTTC. Translated, this is CASSQVGRGTYEQYF.